These 6 T cell receptor beta chains came from one sample sequenced in a study of CD8+ T cells in alopecia areata. The sequencing template was cDNA reverse transcribed from extracted RNA. Assay: immunoSEQ multiplex PCR; the TCRdb copy retains only in-frame clones and omits some. The sample consists of about 220,000 clones, under 60% of them appearing once. As to treatment: oral pan-JAK inhibitor, 5-10 mg twice daily. The sample consisted of CD4+ T cells sorted from blood, taken at week 4, from a patient treated with tofacitinib. The origin of the receptors is a human donor with alopecia areata.

This rearrangement joins TRBV19 to TRBJ1-5, with 7 bases identical to TRBD1. The junction had 1 base not matched to a gene; V was cut back by 8 bases and J by 0 bases. Germline assignment: CDR1 LNHDA and CDR2 SQIVND (reference sequence). CDR3 length equals 13 residues. The chain's CDR3 is CASGTDSNQPQHF. CDR3 sequence (DNA): TGTGCCAGTGGGACAGATAGCAATCAGCCCCAGCATTTT. Together with reference TRBV19 and TRBJ1-5, the CDR3 gives the full variable domain: DGGITQSPKYLFRKEGQNVTLSCEQNLNHDAMYWYRQDPGQGLRLIYYSQIVNDFQKGDIAEGYSVSREKKESFPLTVTSAQKNPTAFYLCASGTDSNQPQHFGDGTRLSIL.

The chain is built from TRBV7-3 and TRBJ2-3; D is ambiguous. The CDR3 is 15 residues long. V lost 6 bases, J lost 3 bases, and 16 bases lay in between. Germline CDR1 is SGHTA and CDR2 is FQGTGA. The CDR3 DNA is TGTGCCAGCAGTTTGGAGCCACTGGGGACAGATACGCAGTATTTT. It yields the protein CASSLEPLGTDTQYF.

V usage is TRBV18 and J usage is TRBJ2-3, with 9 bases matching TRBD1. The length of the CDR3 is 16 residues. Trimming removed 3 bases from V and 7 bases from J; junction bases left unmatched: 11. CDR1 KGHSH and CDR2 LQKENI come from the germline V gene. The CDR3 region has the DNA TGTGCCAGCTCACCCCTCCCGACAGGGGGGCACAATACGCAGTATTTT. This codes for CASSPLPTGGHNTQYF.

The chain combines TRBV10-3 with TRBJ1-1; D perhaps matches TRBD1 (5 bases). The germline V and J ends were trimmed by 4 bases and 0 bases, with 12 bases remaining between them. CDR1 ENHRY and CDR2 SYGVKD come from the germline V gene. The CDR3 is 15 residues long. The CDR3 bases are TGTGCCATCAGTGGTTATGGGGGTGTGAACACTGAAGCTTTCTTT. This gives the protein CAISGYGGVNTEAFF.

This chain joins TRBV9 and TRBJ1-6; D gene ambiguous. CDR1 and CDR2 from the germline V gene are SGDLS and YYNGEE. V was trimmed by 0 bases and J by 10 bases, leaving 11 bases between them. CDR3 length: 14 residues. CDR3 coding DNA: TGTGCCAGCAGCGTAGGTACCTCGTTCTCACCCCTCCACTTT. It codes for CASSVGTSFSPLHF.

The genes are TRBV30 and TRBJ1-2; weak D call: TRBD1 (5 bases). The CDR3 length is 15 residues. V gave up 4 bases and J gave up 4 bases, with 19 bases separating them. CDR1 is GTSNPN and CDR2 is SVGIG in the germline V gene (reference sequence). The CDR3: CAWKIPSRARYGYTF. For the CDR3, the DNA is TGTGCCTGGAAGATTCCGTCCAGGGCCCGCTATGGCTACACCTTC.